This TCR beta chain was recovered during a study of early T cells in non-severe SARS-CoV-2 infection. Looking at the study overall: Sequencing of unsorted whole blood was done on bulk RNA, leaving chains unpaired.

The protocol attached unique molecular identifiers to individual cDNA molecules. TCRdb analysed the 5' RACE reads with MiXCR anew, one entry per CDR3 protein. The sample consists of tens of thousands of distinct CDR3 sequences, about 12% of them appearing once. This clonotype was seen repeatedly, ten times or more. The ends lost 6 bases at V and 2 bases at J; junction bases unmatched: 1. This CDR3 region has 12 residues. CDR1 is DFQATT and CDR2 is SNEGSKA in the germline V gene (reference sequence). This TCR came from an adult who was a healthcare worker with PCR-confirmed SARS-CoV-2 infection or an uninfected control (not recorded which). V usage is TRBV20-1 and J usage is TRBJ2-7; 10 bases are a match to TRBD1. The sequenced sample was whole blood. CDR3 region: CSAGQGAYEQYF. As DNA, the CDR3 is TGCAGTGCCGGACAGGGGGCCTACGAGCAGTACTTC.